This T cell receptor beta chain stems from a study of T cells expressing NK-cell markers. For each CDR3 protein, TCRdb gives one entry from its re-call of the 5' RACE reads, without DNA. The table gives over 100,000 distinct CDR3 sequences; the top ten clones make up about a fifth of it. CDR1 MNHEY and CDR2 SMNVEV come from the germline V gene (reference sequence). This CDR3 has 13 residues. The specimen was blood T cells: a sorted CD56 or NKG2C T cell subset, CD4+ or CD8+ T cells, or bulk PBMC T cells (not recorded which). The TCR sequence derives from a woman between 18 and 70 years old in good health. V is TRBV27 and J is TRBJ2-1; there is no DNA to check the TCRdb D call of TRBD1. The CDR3 here is CASSFFGADEQFF.